Only a few counts were recorded for the clone carrying this T cell receptor beta chain. What it recognizes is unknown. This specimen comes from a study of vaccination and CD4 T cells after COVID-19. Sequencing of the DNA from cultured CD4+ T cells was carried out with the Oncomine TCR Beta short-read assay. TCRdb analysed the PCR reads with MiXCR anew, one entry per CDR3 protein. In the table there are approximately 15,000 distinct CDR3 sequences, approximately 50% of which are singletons. The CDR3 contains 11 residues. V lost 5 bases to trimming and J lost 0 bases, with 4 bases between them. CDR1 is DFQATT and CDR2 is SNEGSKA in the germline V gene (reference sequence). Treatment denoted: approximately 10-day PBMC culture with coronavirus spike peptide pools or control peptides (ViraFEST assay).

The origin of this receptor is a human donor who received a COVID-19 vaccine. This chain uses TRBV20-1 with TRBJ1-1; D unclear. Material: CD4+ T cells from blood, cultured in vitro, obtained before SARS-CoV-2 vaccination. The CDR3 DNA reads TGCAGTGCTCCAGTGAACACTGAAGCTTTCTTT. Its protein is CSAPVNTEAFF.